The next 24 T cell receptor beta chains were all read from a single sample in a study of cytomegalovirus exposure and HLA in healthy donors. The PCR contained 60 Vbeta and 13 Jbeta primers. Sequenced by immunoSEQ multiplex PCR; TCRdb stores in-frame clones only, minus some. The table records roughly 130,000 clones, approximately 81% of them present only once. The sequenced sample consisted of PBMCs. The receptors stem from a man aged 18 to 30 in good health and CMV-seronegative.

The chain joins TRBV6-5 to TRBJ2-7; a possible D gene is TRBD1 (5 bases). Germline CDR1 MNHEY, CDR2 SVGAGI. The CDR3 length is 12 residues. V dropped 7 bases and J dropped 3 bases, with 10 bases sitting between them. This CDR3 reads CASNWGSYEQYF. CDR3 nucleotides: TGTGCCAGCAACTGGGGCAGCTACGAGCAGTACTTC.

V is TRBV10-1 and J is TRBJ1-1; D might be TRBD1 (5 bases). The ends were cut back, 6 bases at V and 3 bases at J, with 17 bases in the middle. The CDR3 loop spans 15 amino acids. Germline V gene lookup returns CDR1 WNHNN and CDR2 SYGVQD (reference sequence). The CDR3, as DNA: TGCGCCAGCAGCGGGGGAAGTCTATCGGACACTGAAGCTTTCTTT. Translating it yields CASSGGSLSDTEAFF.

The genes are TRBV30 and TRBJ2-2; D gene ambiguous. The CDR3 spans 13 residues. Between the trimmed V and J ends, which lost 0 bases and 6 bases, there was a span of 8 bases. Germline V lookup: CDR1 GTSNPN, CDR2 SVGIG (reference sequence). The CDR3 here is CAWSVLRAGELFF. The CDR3 DNA reads as TGTGCCTGGAGTGTACTTCGAGCCGGGGAGCTGTTTTTT.

This clone was seen a few times. The rearrangement joins TRBV6-6 to TRBJ2-3; TRBD2 aligns across 8 bases. This CDR3 is 14 amino acids long. V shed 6 bases and J 2 bases; nucleotides not matched to a gene: 4. The germline CDR1 and CDR2 sequences are MNHNY and SVGAGI (reference sequence). CDR3 DNA: TGTGCCAGCAGACGGGGGGGAAACACAGATACGCAGTATTTT. Amino acids: CASRRGGNTDTQYF.

DNA for the CDR3: TGCAGCGTTGCCGGTGTCCTAAACACTGAAGCTTTCTTT. Its translation is CSVAGVLNTEAFF. The chain carries TRBV29-1 and TRBJ1-1; unclear D gene. The CDR3 consists of 13 residues. V was cut by 4 bases and J by 2 bases, with 11 bases left in between. In germline, CDR1 is SQVTM, CDR2 ANQGSEA.

The chain combines TRBV5-1 with TRBJ2-4; TRBD1 matches 9 bases. From germline, CDR1 is SGHRS and CDR2 YFSETQ. The CDR3 is made up of 19 amino acids. V lost 2 bases and J lost 1; bases outside the gene matches: 13. CDR3 in amino acids: CASSLGRGQDRGAKNIQYF. The CDR3 DNA reads as TGCGCCAGCAGCTTAGGGAGGGGACAGGACAGGGGCGCCAAAAACATTCAGTACTTC.

V is TRBV30 and J is TRBJ2-7; D may be TRBD1 (6 bases). With 8 bases removed from V and 0 bases from J, the gap between germline ends came to 17 bases. Germline assignment: CDR1 GTSNPN and CDR2 SVGIG (reference sequence). This CDR3 is built from 14 residues. The CDR3 DNA reads as TGTGCCGGCAAGGACAGCCACCTCTCCTACGAGCAGTACTTC. Protein: CAGKDSHLSYEQYF.

The chain uses TRBV30 and TRBJ2-4; weak D call: TRBD2 (7 bases). The germline V gene has CDR1 GTSNPN and CDR2 SVGIG (reference sequence). CDR3 size: 16 residues. V lost 5 bases and J lost 0, with 17 bases in between. The CDR3 region is CAWSLLGGQAKNIQYF. In nucleotides, the CDR3 is TGTGCCTGGTCCCTTCTCGGGGGGCAAGCCAAAAACATTCAGTACTTC.

The chain uses TRBV28 and TRBJ1-1; D may be TRBD1 (5 bases). Trimming removed 11 bases from V and 0 bases from J, with 22 bases in between. The CDR3 has 16 residues. Germline V CDR1 and CDR2: MDHEN, SYDVKM. The CDR3 sequence is CAGLGTGNGLNTEAFF. The CDR3 DNA is TGTGCCGGACTAGGGACCGGTAACGGGTTGAACACTGAAGCTTTCTTT.

The chain recombines TRBV19 with TRBJ1-3; D is ambiguous. V lost 1 base and J 0 bases, leaving 7 bases between the germline ends. CDR1 is LNHDA, CDR2 SQIVND, per germline (reference sequence). This CDR3 region has 15 residues. In DNA, the CDR3 is TGTGCCAGTAGTATAGGGAGCGGCTCTGGAAACACCATATATTTT. This gives the protein CASSIGSGSGNTIYF.

CDR3 residues: CASSEDWGTKEPQHF. The CDR3 nucleotides are TGTGCCAGCAGTGAAGATTGGGGGACAAAGGAGCCCCAGCATTTT. The chain uses TRBV2 and TRBJ1-5, with a weak D call TRBD1 (6 bases). Trimming removed 1 base at V and 8 bases at J, with 15 bases between. The CDR3 covers 15 residues. Per the germline V gene, CDR1 is SNHLY and CDR2 is FYNNEI.

This sequence joins TRBV5-1 and TRBJ1-2; TRBD1 aligns across 7 bases. Per the germline V gene, CDR1 is SGHRS and CDR2 is YFSETQ. The CDR3 length is 17 residues. V dropped 0 bases and J dropped 3; count of bases not matched to a gene: 11. CDR3 nucleotides: TGCGCCAGCAGCTTGGAGGGGGTGACAGGGTCTGACTATGGCTACACCTTC. Translation: CASSLEGVTGSDYGYTF. The whole variable domain, filled in from reference TRBV5-1 and TRBJ1-2, reads KAGVTQTPRYLIKTRGQQVTLSCSPISGHRSVSWYQQTPGQGLQFLFEYFSETQRNKGNFPGRFSGRQFSNSRSEMNVSTLELGDSALYLCASSLEGVTGSDYGYTFGSGTRLTVV.

The chain carries TRBV9 and TRBJ2-1, with 8 bases lining up with TRBD2. The CDR3 totals 15 residues. CDR1 SGDLS and CDR2 YYNGEE come from the germline V gene. The V segment lost 5 bases and the J segment 4 bases; nucleotides outside the gene matches: 8. CDR3 nucleotides: TGTGCCAGCAGTACCGGGGGGGCGGGATACAATGAGCAGTTCTTC. It translates to CASSTGGAGYNEQFF.

The chain combines TRBV6-5 with TRBJ1-1, with TRBD1 as a possible D gene (6 bases). Trimming took 6 bases from V and 8 from J, leaving 16 bases between them. This CDR3 spans 13 amino acids. CDR1 is MNHEY and CDR2 is SVGAGI in the germline V gene. The CDR3 region has the DNA TGTGCCAGCAGATTGACAGGCTCCTCAGAAGCTTTCTTT. This gives the protein CASRLTGSSEAFF.

This chain links TRBV14 with TRBJ2-7; D unclear. The germline CDR1 and CDR2 sequences are SGHDN and FVKESK. CDR3 length: 11 amino acids. V was cut by 1 base and J by 10 bases, with 8 bases left in between. Here the CDR3 DNA reads TGTGCCAGCAGCCAAGTGAACCTACAGTACTTC. It yields the protein CASSQVNLQYF.

The chain links TRBV27 to TRBJ2-7; D is possibly TRBD1 (5 bases). Trimming took off 6 bases at V and 2 bases at J, with 20 bases between the two ends. The germline gives CDR1 MNHEY, CDR2 SMNVEV (reference sequence). The CDR3 consists of 16 residues. Here the CDR3 DNA reads TGTGCCAGCAGCCCCCGTGACAGAGGTAAAACCTACGAGCAGTACTTC. Its translation is CASSPRDRGKTYEQYF.

The genes are TRBV2 and TRBJ2-3; TRBD1 agrees at 10 bases. Trimming cost V 8 bases and J 0 bases; bases outside gene matches: 5. The CDR3 has 15 residues. CDR1 SNHLY and CDR2 FYNNEI come from the germline V gene. CDR3 sequence (DNA): TGTGCCAGCTGGGACAGGGGAAAGAGCACAGATACGCAGTATTTT. Protein: CASWDRGKSTDTQYF.

Concerning this clone: Other DNA sequences in the sample encode the same CDR3. The rearrangement uses TRBV9 and TRBJ2-3, with D unresolved. Per germline, CDR1 SGDLS and CDR2 YYNGEE. With 4 bases removed from V and 2 bases from J, the gap between germline ends came to 5 bases. The CDR3 covers 12 residues. CDR3 loop: CASSPSTDTQYF. The DNA of the CDR3 is TGTGCCAGCAGCCCGTCCACAGATACGCAGTATTTT. The full variable domain, with the rest looked up from reference TRBV9 and TRBJ2-3, is DSGVTQTPKHLITATGQRVTLRCSPRSGDLSVYWYQQSLDQGLQFLIQYYNGEERAKGNILERFSAQQFPDLHSELNLSSLELGDSALYFCASSPSTDTQYFGPGTRLTVL.

The rearrangement links TRBV7-2 to TRBJ1-5; D is uncertain. V was shortened by 1 base and J by 0 bases, with 7 bases between the two germline ends. In germline, CDR1 is SGHTA, CDR2 FQGNSA. The CDR3 has 15 amino acids. The CDR3 region is CASSLVAFSNQPQHF. The DNA of the CDR3 is TGTGCCAGCAGCTTAGTCGCGTTTAGCAATCAGCCCCAGCATTTT.

This chain connects TRBV9 to TRBJ2-3, with D perhaps TRBD1 (5 bases). Trimming removed 0 bases at V and 2 bases at J, with 7 bases between. The CDR3 is 14 residues long. CDR1 and CDR2 from the germline V gene are SGDLS and YYNGEE. The CDR3 DNA is TGTGCCAGCAGCGTAGAGGGGCTCACAGATACGCAGTATTTT. Residues: CASSVEGLTDTQYF.

This clone was counted a few times. The chain recombines TRBV6-1 with TRBJ1-6; possible D gene TRBD1, 5 bases. V lost 1 base and J 0 bases, leaving 10 bases between the germline ends. The CDR3 runs 17 residues. The germline CDR1 and CDR2 sequences are MNHNS and SASEGT. The CDR3 nucleotides read TGTGCCAGCAGTGAAGTTGGGGGGAGCTCCTATAATTCACCCCTCCACTTT. As protein: CASSEVGGSSYNSPLHF.

The rearrangement uses TRBV2 and TRBJ2-3; TRBD1 matches at 10 bases. CDR1 and CDR2 from the germline V gene are SNHLY and FYNNEI. The V and J ends lost 9 bases and 4 bases, in that order; junction bases with no gene match: 7. The CDR3 is 14 residues long. Here the CDR3 reads CARGQGLSADTQYF. CDR3 DNA: TGTGCCAGGGGACAGGGGCTTAGTGCAGATACGCAGTATTTT.

The chain joins TRBV27 to TRBJ2-3; tentative D call: TRBD1 (5 bases). CDR3 size: 13 residues. V was cut by 4 bases and J by 7 bases, with 12 bases left in between. Germline V CDR1 and CDR2: MNHEY, SMNVEV (reference sequence). The CDR3 protein is CASSSRTPHTQYF. CDR3 DNA sequence: TGTGCCAGCAGTTCTAGGACACCTCATACGCAGTATTTT.

The rearrangement links TRBV7-2 to TRBJ1-4, with unresolved D. V was cut by 3 bases and J by 4 bases, with 12 bases left in between. The CDR3 contains 15 residues. CDR1 is SGHTA and CDR2 is FQGNSA in the germline V gene. As DNA, the CDR3 is TGTGCCAGCAGCTTTCGGCCCACAGTTAATGAAAAACTGTTTTTT. It yields the protein CASSFRPTVNEKLFF.